One T cell receptor beta chain is described in this entry. TCRdb's copy holds only in-frame clones and misses some; the assay was immunoSEQ multiplex PCR. Of more than 10,000 clones in the sample, about 68% were seen once. In germline, CDR1 is SGHNT, CDR2 YYREEE (reference sequence). The CDR3 extends over 13 amino acids. The V end lost 0 bases, the J end lost 4 bases, and 8 bases lay between the germline ends. This sample stems from a study of OX40 agonist ivuxolimab in advanced cancers. Study overall: Those enrolled were approximately 78% male, with a mean age of roughly 62 years and ages from roughly 20 to 85.

The TCR was taken from an adult with an advanced solid tumor such as melanoma, head and neck, liver or kidney cancer. This sample comprised CD4+ or CD8+ T cells sorted from blood, obtained in a trial of the OX40 agonist ivuxolimab. The V and J genes are TRBV5-4 and TRBJ2-7; weak D call: TRBD1 (5 bases). CDR3 in amino acids: CASSLDQGYEQYF. CDR3 DNA sequence: TGTGCCAGCAGCTTGGATCAGGGTTACGAGCAGTACTTC.